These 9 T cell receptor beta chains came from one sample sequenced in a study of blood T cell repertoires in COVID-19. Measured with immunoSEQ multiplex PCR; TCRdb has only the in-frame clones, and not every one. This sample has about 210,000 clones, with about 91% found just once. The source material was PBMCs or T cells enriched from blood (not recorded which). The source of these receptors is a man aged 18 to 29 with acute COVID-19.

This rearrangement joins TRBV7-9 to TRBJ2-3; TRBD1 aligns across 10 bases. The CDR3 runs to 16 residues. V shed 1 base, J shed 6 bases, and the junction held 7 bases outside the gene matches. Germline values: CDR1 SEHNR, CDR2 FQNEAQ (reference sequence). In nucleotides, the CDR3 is TGTGCCAGCAGCTTAGTGGGGGACAGGGGTAGGGATACGCAGTATTTT. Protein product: CASSLVGDRGRDTQYF. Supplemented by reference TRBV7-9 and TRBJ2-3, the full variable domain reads DTGVSQNPRHKITKRGQNVTFRCDPISEHNRLYWYRQTLGQGPEFLTYFQNEAQLEKSRLLSDRFSAERPKGSFSTLEIQRTEQGDSAMYLCASSLVGDRGRDTQYFGPGTRLTVL.

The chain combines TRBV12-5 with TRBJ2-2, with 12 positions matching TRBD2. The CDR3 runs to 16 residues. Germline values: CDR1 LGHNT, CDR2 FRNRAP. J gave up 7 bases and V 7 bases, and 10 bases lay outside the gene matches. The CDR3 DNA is TGTGCTAGTGCCCCCCCTAGCGGGAGGGCCGTCGGGGAGCTGTTTTTT. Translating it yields CASAPPSGRAVGELFF.

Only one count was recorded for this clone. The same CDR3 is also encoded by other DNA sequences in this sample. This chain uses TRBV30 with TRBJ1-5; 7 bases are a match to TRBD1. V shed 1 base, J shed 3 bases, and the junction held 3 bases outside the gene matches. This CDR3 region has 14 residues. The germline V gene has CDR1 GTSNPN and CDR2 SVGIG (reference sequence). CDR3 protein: CAWSGGTVNQPQHF. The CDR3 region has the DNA TGTGCCTGGAGTGGGGGGACAGTCAATCAGCCCCAGCATTTT. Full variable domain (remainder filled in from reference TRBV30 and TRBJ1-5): SQTIHQWPATLVQPVGSPLSLECTVEGTSNPNLYWYRQAAGRGLQLLFYSVGIGQISSEVPQNLSASRPQDRQFILSSKKLLLSDSGFYLCAWSGGTVNQPQHFGDGTRLSIL.

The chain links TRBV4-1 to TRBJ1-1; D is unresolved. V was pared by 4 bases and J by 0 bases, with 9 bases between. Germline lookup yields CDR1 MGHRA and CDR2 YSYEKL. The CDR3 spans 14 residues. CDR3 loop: CASSPQIMNTEAFF. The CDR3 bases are TGCGCCAGCAGCCCACAGATTATGAACACTGAAGCTTTCTTT.

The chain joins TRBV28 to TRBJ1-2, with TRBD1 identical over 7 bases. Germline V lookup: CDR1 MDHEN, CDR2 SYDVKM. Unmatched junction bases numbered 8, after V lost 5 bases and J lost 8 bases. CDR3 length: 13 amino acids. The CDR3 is CASSRGQGEGYTF. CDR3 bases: TGTGCCAGCAGTAGGGGGCAGGGTGAAGGCTACACCTTC.

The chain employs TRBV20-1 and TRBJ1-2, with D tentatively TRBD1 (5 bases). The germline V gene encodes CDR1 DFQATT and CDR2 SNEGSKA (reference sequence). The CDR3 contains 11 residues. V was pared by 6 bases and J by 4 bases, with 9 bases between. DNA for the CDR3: TGCAGTGCCCATAGGGGCTATGGCTACACCTTC. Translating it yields CSAHRGYGYTF.

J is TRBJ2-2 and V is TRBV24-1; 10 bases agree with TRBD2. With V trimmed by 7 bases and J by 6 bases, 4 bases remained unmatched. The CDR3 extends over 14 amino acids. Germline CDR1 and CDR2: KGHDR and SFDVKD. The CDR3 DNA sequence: TGTGCCACCAGCCCCGGGACTAGCGCCGGGGAGCTGTTTTTT. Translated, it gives CATSPGTSAGELFF.

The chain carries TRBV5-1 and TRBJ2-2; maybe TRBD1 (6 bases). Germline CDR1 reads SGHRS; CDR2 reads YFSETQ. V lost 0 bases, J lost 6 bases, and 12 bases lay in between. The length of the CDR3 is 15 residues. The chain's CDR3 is CASSLAPAGAGELFF. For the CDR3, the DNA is TGCGCCAGCAGCTTGGCCCCCGCAGGGGCCGGGGAGCTGTTTTTT.

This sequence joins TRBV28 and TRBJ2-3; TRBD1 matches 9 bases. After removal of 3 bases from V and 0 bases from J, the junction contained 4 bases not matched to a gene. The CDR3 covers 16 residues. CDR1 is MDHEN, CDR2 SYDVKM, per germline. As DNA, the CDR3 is TGTGCCAGCAGTTTTGGGACAGGGACTAGCACAGATACGCAGTATTTT. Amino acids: CASSFGTGTSTDTQYF.